This TCR beta chain was retrieved from a study of CD8 T cells in Susac syndrome. Blood CD8+ and CD4+ T cells underwent high-throughput TCR beta sequencing. RNA in amounts of about 0.45 to 1 ug was reverse transcribed with random hexamers. Coverage of TCR beta CDR3 amplification by immunoSEQ multiplex PCR extended to 54 Vbeta and 13 Jbeta. TCRdb re-called the immunoSEQ multiplex PCR reads through MiXCR, storing one row per CDR3 protein. Of approximately 270,000 distinct CDR3 sequences in the sample, around 95% were seen once. V was shortened by 6 bases and J by 4 bases, with 21 bases between the two germline ends. This CDR3 region has 17 residues.

Sequences were obtained from CD4+ T cells from PBMCs. This TCR was recovered from a human donor with multiple sclerosis. The genes are TRBV12-3 or TRBV12-4 and TRBJ2-2; D is perhaps TRBD2 (5 bases). The CDR3 here is CASSDRRRGLSTGELFF. CDR3 nucleotide sequence: TGTGCCAGCAGCGACCGTCGACGGGGTTTAAGCACCGGGGAGCTGTTTTTT.